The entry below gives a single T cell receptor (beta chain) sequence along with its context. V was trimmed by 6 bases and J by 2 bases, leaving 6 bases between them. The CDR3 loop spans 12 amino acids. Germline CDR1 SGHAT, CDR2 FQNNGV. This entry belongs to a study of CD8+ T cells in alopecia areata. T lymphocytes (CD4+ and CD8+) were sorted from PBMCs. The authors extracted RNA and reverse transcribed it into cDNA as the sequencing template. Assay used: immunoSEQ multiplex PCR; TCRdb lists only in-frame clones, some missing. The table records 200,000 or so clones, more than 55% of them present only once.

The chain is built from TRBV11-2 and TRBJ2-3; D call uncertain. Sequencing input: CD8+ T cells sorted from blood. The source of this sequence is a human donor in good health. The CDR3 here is CASRGSTDTQYF. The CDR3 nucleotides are TGTGCCAGCAGAGGATCCACAGATACGCAGTATTTT.